Included here is one T cell receptor (beta chain) sequence, with context. Its antigen remains unknown. This record comes from a study of cytomegalovirus exposure and HLA in healthy donors. At the level of the study: Samples from HLA-typed donors yielded about 85 million unique TCRs in an early data release. Overall study findings and caveats: Certain indistinguishable V segments, among them TRBV6-2 and TRBV6-3, were excluded. In a later analysis, TCR beta V- and J-gene trimming showed a link to a missense DCLRE1C variant. Investigators reported around 150 TCR beta chains as tied to cytomegalovirus.

Primers for the PCR totalled 60 Vbeta and 13 Jbeta. Only in-frame clones appear in the TCRdb table, and some are missing; sequencing was by immunoSEQ multiplex PCR. The data show roughly 98,000 clones, roughly 74% seen once. Per the germline V gene, CDR1 is SQVTM and CDR2 is ANQGSEA. The length of the CDR3 is 13 residues. V lost 2 bases, J lost 2 bases, and 2 bases stayed unmatched. This rearrangement joins TRBV29-1 to TRBJ1-1, with 7 bases fitting TRBD1. The sequencing input was PBMCs. This sequence was found in a female donor in good health and CMV-seropositive. CDR3 region: CSVEQGGNTEAFF. CDR3 bases: TGCAGCGTTGAACAGGGGGGAAACACTGAAGCTTTCTTT.